What follows is one T cell receptor (beta chain) and its context. The repertoire was sequenced with immunoSEQ multiplex PCR; TCRdb's copy has only in-frame clones and lacks some. The repertoire includes 100,000 to 150,000 clones, roughly four fifths of them detected once, and 3.8% sits in the top ten. The record originates from a study of blood T cell repertoires in COVID-19. Study at large: PBMCs, B-cell-depleted T cells, or T cells were the source of the cDNA or gDNA that made up the material.

This CDR3 is 11 amino acids long. Deletions cut 2 bases from V and 11 bases from J, with 8 bases between. Germline values: CDR1 MNHNS, CDR2 SASEGT. The sequenced sample consisted of peripheral blood. V usage is TRBV6-1 and J usage is TRBJ2-3; D gene ambiguous. This receptor was obtained from a woman in her forties or fifties with acute or convalescent COVID-19. The CDR3 region has the DNA TGTGCCAGCAGTGAACGTATATTGCAGTATTTT. This sequence encodes CASSERILQYF.